The 27 T cell receptor beta chains reported below all come from one sample, sequenced in a study of blood T cell repertoires in COVID-19. TCRdb's table, derived via immunoSEQ multiplex PCR, lists solely in-frame clones and lacks some. The table shows roughly 350,000 clones, with under 95% occurring only once. The specimen was peripheral blood. The receptors stem from a woman aged 18-29 years who had recovered from COVID-19.

This clone was counted once. The chain joins TRBV3-1 (or the pseudogene TRBV3-2) to TRBJ1-4; D perhaps matches TRBD1 (6 bases). The CDR3 sequence is 15 residues long. With 7 bases removed from V and 8 bases from J, the gap between germline ends came to 20 bases. Germline assignment: CDR1 LGHDT and CDR2 YNNKEL (reference sequence). CDR3 sequence: CASTGKQGPFEKLFF. The CDR3 coding sequence is TGTGCCAGCACCGGAAAACAGGGTCCCTTCGAAAAACTGTTTTTT.

The rearrangement links TRBV7-9 to TRBJ1-2; no clear D gene. Germline-derived CDR1 and CDR2 are SEHNR and FQNEAQ (reference sequence). Trimming removed 1 base at V and 4 bases at J, with 7 bases between. CDR3 length equals 13 residues. The CDR3 DNA follows: TGTGCCAGCAGCTTAGACTCAATCTATGGCTACACCTTC. Translated, it gives CASSLDSIYGYTF.

CDR3 DNA sequence: TGTGCCAGCAGCCTACAGGGGGTTTATCAGCCCCAGCATTTT. As protein: CASSLQGVYQPQHF. The chain has TRBV7-9 and TRBJ1-5, with 8 bases lining up with TRBD1. CDR1 and CDR2 from the germline V gene are SEHNR and FQNEAQ (reference sequence). The J segment lost 5 bases and the V segment lost 5 bases, leaving 5 bases of the junction unmatched. The CDR3 extends over 14 amino acids. Complete variable domain (other parts from reference TRBV7-9 and TRBJ1-5): DTGVSQNPRHKITKRGQNVTFRCDPISEHNRLYWYRQTLGQGPEFLTYFQNEAQLEKSRLLSDRFSAERPKGSFSTLEIQRTEQGDSAMYLCASSLQGVYQPQHFGDGTRLSIL.

The genes are TRBV6-5 and TRBJ1-1; 8 nucleotides line up with TRBD1. V was clipped by 5 bases and J by 12 bases; unmatched bases: 8. The CDR3 is 12 amino acids. CDR1 MNHEY and CDR2 SVGAGI come from the germline V gene. CDR3 in DNA: TGTGCCAGCAGTCGACAGGGGTTTGTGACTTTCTTT. This codes for CASSRQGFVTFF.

The V and J genes are TRBV10-3 and TRBJ2-7; no clear D gene. Trimming left V 2 bases short and J 0 bases short, with 5 bases between. CDR1 and CDR2 from the germline V gene are ENHRY and SYGVKD. This CDR3 region has 13 residues. In DNA, the CDR3 is TGTGCCATCAGTGAGCCTAGCTCCTACGAGCAGTACGTC. It specifies CAISEPSSYEQYV.

The chain employs TRBV7-9 and TRBJ2-2; TRBD2 agrees at 7 bases. Unmatched junction bases numbered 18, after V lost 5 bases and J lost 6 bases. This CDR3 is built from 18 residues. From germline, CDR1 is SEHNR and CDR2 FQNEAQ (reference sequence). The CDR3 nucleotides are TGTGCCAGCAGCCACATGATAACTAGCGAGCCAAGATCCGGGGAGCTGTTTTTT. This codes for CASSHMITSEPRSGELFF.

V gene TRBV13 combines with J gene TRBJ1-1; D is uncertain. The CDR3 consists of 15 residues. Trimming stripped 5 bases from V and 5 bases from J, with 18 bases between. Germline values: CDR1 PRHDT, CDR2 FYEKMQ (reference sequence). The CDR3 sequence: CASSQLQDRRTEAFF. The CDR3, as DNA: TGTGCCAGCAGCCAATTGCAGGATCGGAGGACTGAAGCTTTCTTT.

The chain couples TRBV2 to TRBJ1-5, with D possibly being TRBD1 (6 bases). V lost 2 bases and J 8 bases, leaving 10 bases between the germline ends. Looked up from germline, CDR1 is SNHLY and CDR2 is FYNNEI. The CDR3 length is 13 residues. The CDR3 region is CASSEQGIEPQHF. The DNA of the CDR3 is TGTGCCAGCAGTGAACAGGGGATTGAGCCCCAGCATTTT.

The chain uses TRBV11-2 and TRBJ2-1, with 7 bases matching TRBD1. Germline V gives CDR1 SGHAT, CDR2 FQNNGV. V dropped 3 bases and J dropped 3; count of bases not matched to a gene: 11. The CDR3 consists of 17 residues. CDR3 sequence reads: CASSFRYGTDLYNEQFF. The DNA of the CDR3 is TGTGCCAGCAGCTTCCGTTACGGGACAGACCTCTACAATGAGCAGTTCTTC.

This sequence joins TRBV5-1 and TRBJ2-5, with 10 positions matching TRBD1. The CDR3 sequence is 16 residues long. The germline V gene encodes CDR1 SGHRS and CDR2 YFSETQ. V dropped 4 bases and J dropped 2; count of bases not matched to a gene: 8. CDR3 bases: TGCGCCAGCAGCCCACCGACAGGGGGCCTACAAGAGACCCAGTACTTC. Its protein is CASSPPTGGLQETQYF.

The chain links TRBV29-1 to TRBJ2-1, with 9 bases identical to TRBD2. The CDR3 runs to 14 residues. Unmatched junction bases numbered 4, after V lost 4 bases and J lost 3 bases. Germline V gene lookup returns CDR1 SQVTM and CDR2 ANQGSEA. The CDR3 bases are TGCAGCGTTGTGGGCGGGAGGGGCTACAATGAGCAGTTCTTC. Translated, it gives CSVVGGRGYNEQFF.

The table lists this clone with a count of one. The rearrangement links TRBV6-5 to TRBJ1-2; 7 bases are a match to TRBD1. CDR1 MNHEY and CDR2 SVGAGI come from the germline V gene. V was pared by 6 bases and J by 4 bases, with 8 bases of the junction left unmatched. The CDR3 consists of 14 residues. CDR3 nucleotides: TGTGCCAGCAGACCCGGGACAGAGGGCTATGGCTACACCTTC. Its protein is CASRPGTEGYGYTF.

The chain has TRBV1 and TRBJ2-1; whether TRBD2, the table's D call, matches the DNA was not checked. TRBV1 is recorded as a pseudogene. This CDR3 is built from 14 residues. The CDR3 bases are TGCACCAGCAGCCTTCCGGGGGAGGGCAATGAGCAGTTCTTC. Protein product: CTSSLPGEGNEQFF.

Concerning this clone itself: Other DNA variants within this sample encode the same CDR3. The rearrangement uses TRBV5-4 and TRBJ1-1; 8 bases fit TRBD1. Germline V gene sequence: CDR1 SGHNT, CDR2 YYREEE (reference sequence). The CDR3 covers 14 residues. J gave up 1 base and V 4 bases, and 3 bases lay outside the gene matches. The CDR3 region has the DNA TGTGCCAGCAGCCCCGGGACAGGGAACACTGAAGCTTTCTTT. It codes for CASSPGTGNTEAFF.

The V gene is TRBV5-6, the J gene TRBJ2-7; the match to TRBD2 covers 10 bases. V trimming: 0 bases; J trimming: 5 bases; junction bases outside the gene matches: 11. This CDR3 spans 17 amino acids. Germline V gives CDR1 SGHDT, CDR2 YYEEEE. CDR3 sequence reads: CASSLAFGLAGDDEQYV. The CDR3 DNA follows: TGTGCCAGCAGCTTGGCCTTCGGGCTAGCGGGAGACGACGAGCAGTACGTC.

The chain employs TRBV5-6 and TRBJ2-3; 7 bases line up with TRBD2. V was clipped by 1 base and J by 0 bases; unmatched bases: 5. Germline loops: CDR1 SGHDT, CDR2 YYEEEE. This CDR3 has 16 residues. The CDR3 region has the DNA TGTGCCAGCAGCTTGTATCGGGGAGGGAGCACAGATACGCAGTATTTT. Translating it yields CASSLYRGGSTDTQYF.

The chain couples TRBV9 to TRBJ2-1, with 8 bases identical to TRBD1. Germline V lookup: CDR1 SGDLS, CDR2 YYNGEE. This CDR3 spans 16 amino acids. The V segment lost 3 bases and the J segment 0 bases; nucleotides outside the gene matches: 5. The CDR3 DNA reads TGTGCCAGCAGCGGAGGACAGGGTAGCTCCTACAATGAGCAGTTCTTC. Protein sequence: CASSGGQGSSYNEQFF.

CDR3 bases: TGTGCCTGGCGCCTAACAGGGGGCGCGGGCTATGGCTACACCTTC. Its translation is CAWRLTGGAGYGYTF. The V gene is TRBV30, the J gene TRBJ1-2, with 9 bases identical to TRBD1. The CDR3 extends over 15 amino acids. V dropped 5 bases and J dropped 4; count of bases not matched to a gene: 11. Germline V gene lookup returns CDR1 GTSNPN and CDR2 SVGIG (reference sequence).

This rearrangement joins TRBV6-6 to TRBJ1-1; D unclear. The CDR3 contains 15 residues. V was trimmed by 0 bases and J by 4 bases, leaving 12 bases between them. Germline CDR1 reads MNHNY; CDR2 reads SVGAGI (reference sequence). The CDR3 here is CASSYSHKARTEAFF. CDR3 sequence (DNA): TGTGCCAGCAGTTACTCGCATAAAGCGCGCACTGAAGCTTTCTTT.

This clone was seen more than once but under ten times. The chain carries TRBV10-3 and TRBJ1-3, with D hard to call. The CDR3 is made up of 16 amino acids. The germline V gene has CDR1 ENHRY and CDR2 SYGVKD. V was cut by 3 bases and J by 1 base, with 13 bases left in between. CDR3 in amino acids: CAISDSTRGSGNTIYF. As DNA, the CDR3 is TGTGCCATCAGTGATTCGACGCGAGGGTCTGGAAACACCATATATTTT.

The gene calls are TRBV5-5 and TRBJ1-6; 8 nucleotides align to TRBD1. The CDR3 is made up of 14 amino acids. V was clipped by 4 bases and J by 13 bases; unmatched bases: 10. Per germline, CDR1 SGHKS and CDR2 YYEKEE (reference sequence). In nucleotides, the CDR3 is TGTGCCAGCAGCGGAGGACAGGGATCTTCCCCCCTCCACTTT. Translated, it gives CASSGGQGSSPLHF.

V is TRBV7-8 and J is TRBJ2-3; 10 positions match TRBD2. The V gene's germline CDR1 is SGHVS and CDR2 FQNEAQ. The V segment lost 5 bases and the J segment 2 bases; nucleotides outside the gene matches: 10. The CDR3 runs to 17 residues. CDR3 protein: CASSPRRTSGYTDTQYF. The CDR3 DNA is TGTGCCAGCAGCCCACGGCGGACTAGCGGTTACACAGATACGCAGTATTTT.

The rearrangement links TRBV18 to TRBJ2-2; D ambiguous. The CDR3 loop spans 14 amino acids. V was shortened by 6 bases and J by 1 base, with 9 bases between the two germline ends. Germline loops: CDR1 KGHSH, CDR2 LQKENI. The CDR3 is CASSLPRNTGELFF. The CDR3 bases are TGTGCCAGCTCCCTCCCGAGGAACACCGGGGAGCTGTTTTTT.

This chain uses TRBV5-1 with TRBJ2-6; 7 bases align to TRBD1. V lost 2 bases, J lost 2 bases, and 4 bases stayed unmatched. Germline CDR1 and CDR2: SGHRS and YFSETQ. The CDR3 is 16 amino acids. CDR3 residues: CASSLQGNPGANVLTF. Written as DNA, the CDR3 is TGCGCCAGCAGCTTACAGGGGAATCCTGGGGCCAACGTCCTGACTTTC.

The V call is TRBV4-3, the J call TRBJ2-1, with 9 bases matching TRBD1. The germline V gene encodes CDR1 LGHNA and CDR2 YSLEER. The V and J ends lost 3 bases and 5 bases, in that order; junction bases with no gene match: 8. The length of the CDR3 is 16 residues. The CDR3 bases are TGCGCCAGCAGCCAGAATACAGGGGGCATCGACAATGAGCAGTTCTTC. Its translation: CASSQNTGGIDNEQFF.

This chain connects TRBV7-9 to TRBJ2-3; 7 nucleotides align to TRBD2. Germline CDR1 is SEHNR and CDR2 is FQNEAQ (reference sequence). Trimming took 5 bases from V and 5 from J; bases not matched to a gene: 16. The CDR3 is made up of 17 amino acids. This CDR3 reads CASSRIVGAGPEDTQYF. Written as DNA, the CDR3 is TGTGCCAGCAGCCGAATCGTAGGAGCGGGACCCGAAGATACGCAGTATTTT.

The genes are TRBV19 and TRBJ2-1; the D gene is possibly TRBD2 (5 bases). The germline V and J ends were trimmed by 0 bases and 3 bases, with 12 bases remaining between them. Germline V gene sequence: CDR1 LNHDA, CDR2 SQIVND (reference sequence). The CDR3 runs 16 residues. CDR3 DNA sequence: TGTGCCAGTAGTATAGATCCTTTCGGGAACTACAATGAGCAGTTCTTC. Translated: CASSIDPFGNYNEQFF. The entire variable domain, with the rest obtained from reference TRBV19 and TRBJ2-1, is as follows: DGGITQSPKYLFRKEGQNVTLSCEQNLNHDAMYWYRQDPGQGLRLIYYSQIVNDFQKGDIAEGYSVSREKKESFPLTVTSAQKNPTAFYLCASSIDPFGNYNEQFFGPGTRLTVL.